A single sample is the source of the 16 T cell receptor beta chains below, sequenced in a study of shared clonotypes between healthy human individuals (dated by TCRdb to about 2020). CD8 naive samples were CD45RO-negative cells positively selected for CCR7, giving a CD45RA+CCR7+ population that excluded TemRA cells. Libraries were built with the immunoSEQ multiplex PCR assay. This is the immuneACCESS table as TCRdb keeps it, with only in-frame sequences that have V and J called. A part of the clones is gone; compared with another copy, unresolved V genes explain less than half, and the rest is unexplained. Across this sample there are 2 million to 2.5 million clones, with roughly 91% seen only once. The top ten hold more than 1.5% of the sample. Sample: naive CD8+ T cells from PBMCs. The cell subset or site label here, explained by the study, means: CD45RA+CCR7+. These receptors originate from a man younger than 35 in good health. Some clones in this sample may be carry-over from other donors' samples.

The CDR3 DNA reads TGTGCCAGCACTTTGACCCCGACTACCAGTGAGCAGTTCTTC. This translates into CASTLTPTTSEQFF. The V call is TRBV11-1, the J call TRBJ2-1; D is perhaps TRBD2 (5 bases). Germline CDR1 SGHAT, CDR2 FQDESV (reference sequence). V gave up 7 bases and J gave up 9 bases, with 19 bases separating them. This CDR3 region has 14 residues.

The sample holds one count of this clone. The same CDR3 arises from other DNA sequences in this sample as well. CDR3 bases: TGTGCCAGCAGCCAGGCCTCCGGGGAGCTGTTTTTT. It is translated as CASSQASGELFF. The chain carries TRBV4-2 and TRBJ2-2, with D unclear. This CDR3 contains 12 residues. V gave up 3 bases and J gave up 6 bases, with 5 bases separating them. The germline CDR1 and CDR2 sequences are LGHNA and YNFKEQ.

This clone appeared once. The CDR3 loop reads CASSLAIAGWADTQYF. The CDR3 coding sequence is TGTGCCAGCAGCTTGGCTATAGCGGGATGGGCAGATACGCAGTATTTT. The chain is built from TRBV5-4 and TRBJ2-3; 8 bases are a match to TRBD2. Germline trimming cut 0 bases from V and 4 bases from J; bases unmatched to any gene: 7. The CDR3 runs 16 residues. Germline-derived CDR1 and CDR2 are SGHNT and YYREEE (reference sequence).

The rearrangement uses TRBV19 and TRBJ2-2, with D perhaps matching TRBD2 (6 bases). The V gene lost 4 bases and the J gene lost 3 bases, with 12 bases spanning the gap. Germline-derived CDR1 and CDR2 are LNHDA and SQIVND (reference sequence). There are 15 residues in the CDR3. The DNA for the CDR3 is TGTGCCAGTAGTAGACTTACTAGCTACACCGGGGAGCTGTTTTTT. It is translated as CASSRLTSYTGELFF.

This chain connects TRBV9 to TRBJ2-2; D is ambiguous. Germline V lookup: CDR1 SGDLS, CDR2 YYNGEE. This CDR3 contains 12 residues. Trimming stripped 3 bases from V and 6 bases from J, with 6 bases between. The CDR3 is CASSALPGELFF. The CDR3 DNA sequence: TGTGCCAGCAGCGCATTACCCGGGGAGCTGTTTTTT.

CDR3 amino acids: CASSLDTGLHRELFF. CDR3 DNA sequence: TGTGCCAGCAGCTTAGATACCGGCCTACACCGGGAGCTGTTTTTT. V usage is TRBV11-3 and J usage is TRBJ2-2, with no clear D. V gave up 0 bases and J gave up 9 bases, with 14 bases separating them. The length of the CDR3 is 15 residues. The germline V gene has CDR1 SGHNT and CDR2 YENEEA.

This sequence joins TRBV2 and TRBJ2-2; 8 bases align to TRBD1. CDR1 and CDR2 from the germline V gene are SNHLY and FYNNEI. With V trimmed by 8 bases and J by 1 base, 6 bases remained unmatched. This CDR3 region has 15 residues. DNA for the CDR3: TGTGCCAGCGGAGGACAGGGTCGGAACACCGGGGAGCTGTTTTTT. It encodes CASGGQGRNTGELFF.

The V gene is TRBV28, the J gene TRBJ2-3; D not certain. This CDR3 comprises 13 residues. Germline-derived CDR1 and CDR2 are MDHEN and SYDVKM. V was shortened by 5 bases and J by 6 bases, with 12 bases between the two germline ends. CDR3 sequence (DNA): TGTGCCAGCAGTCCACTTTTCGGCGATACGCAGTATTTT. It specifies CASSPLFGDTQYF.

V gene TRBV5-5 combines with J gene TRBJ1-1; D gene ambiguous. V was clipped by 0 bases and J by 4 bases, with 10 bases between them. The CDR3 is made up of 14 amino acids. Per the germline V gene, CDR1 is SGHKS and CDR2 is YYEKEE (reference sequence). This chain's CDR3 is CASSLAGKFTEAFF. The CDR3 bases are TGTGCCAGCAGCTTGGCAGGTAAATTCACTGAAGCTTTCTTT.

V gene TRBV6-1 combines with J gene TRBJ1-2, with D uncertain. Germline CDR1 MNHNS, CDR2 SASEGT. The V and J ends lost 0 bases and 1 base respectively, with 9 bases between them. The CDR3 consists of 15 residues. This CDR3 reads CASSEAWLSNYGYTF. In DNA form, the CDR3 reads TGTGCCAGCAGTGAAGCCTGGCTGAGTAACTATGGCTACACCTTC.

This sequence joins TRBV6-1 and TRBJ1-1, with D unresolved. The germline CDR1 and CDR2 sequences are MNHNS and SASEGT. The CDR3 extends over 15 amino acids. V lost 2 bases to trimming and J lost 0 bases, with 10 bases between them. CDR3 residues: CASSELGILNTEAFF. CDR3 in DNA: TGTGCCAGCAGTGAACTAGGGATATTGAACACTGAAGCTTTCTTT.

V and J are TRBV5-4 and TRBJ2-2; TRBD2 matches at 9 bases. The V gene end was trimmed by 0 bases and the J gene end by 6 bases; junction bases not matched to a gene: 12. The CDR3 is made up of 18 amino acids. Germline V gene data show CDR1 as SGHNT and CDR2 as YYREEE (reference sequence). The CDR3 loop reads CASSLDAPSGAKAGELFF. Written as DNA, the CDR3 is TGTGCCAGCAGCTTGGACGCTCCTAGCGGGGCAAAGGCCGGGGAGCTGTTTTTT.

This sequence joins TRBV9 and TRBJ2-1; 10 bases fit TRBD2. This CDR3 spans 16 amino acids. Germline trimming cut 0 bases from V and 8 bases from J; bases unmatched to any gene: 8. Germline lookup yields CDR1 SGDLS and CDR2 YYNGEE. The CDR3 loop reads CASSVEHTSGTDEQFF. In nucleotides, the CDR3 is TGTGCCAGCAGCGTAGAACATACTAGCGGGACGGATGAGCAGTTCTTC.

The chain uses TRBV19 and TRBJ1-2; TRBD1 aligns across 9 bases. This CDR3 comprises 15 residues. J lost 4 bases, V lost 6 bases, and 9 bases had no gene match. The V gene's germline CDR1 is LNHDA and CDR2 SQIVND (reference sequence). CDR3 residues: CASSPGQGISYGYTF. In nucleotides, the CDR3 is TGTGCCAGTAGCCCGGGACAGGGTATATCCTATGGCTACACCTTC.

Details on this clone: This CDR3 is also generated by other DNA sequences in the sample. The chain is built from TRBV27 and TRBJ1-1, with 10 bases that match TRBD1. This CDR3 region has 14 residues. J gave up 5 bases and V 4 bases, and 4 bases lay outside the gene matches. The germline CDR1 and CDR2 sequences are MNHEY and SMNVEV (reference sequence). CDR3 region: CASSWTGGRTEAFF. For the CDR3, the DNA is TGTGCCAGCAGTTGGACAGGGGGGAGGACTGAAGCTTTCTTT.

The chain carries TRBV30 and TRBJ1-5; no firm D call. The V end was cut by 2 bases, the J end by 7 bases, with 18 bases between. This CDR3 has 15 amino acids. Per the germline V gene, CDR1 is GTSNPN and CDR2 is SVGIG (reference sequence). In nucleotides, the CDR3 is TGTGCCTGGAGTAGGTCCGGGGAAGGATGGCAGCCCCAGCATTTT. It yields the protein CAWSRSGEGWQPQHF.